The 22 T cell receptor beta chains given below trace back to one sample, sequenced in a study of blood T cell repertoires in COVID-19. Sequenced by immunoSEQ multiplex PCR; TCRdb stores in-frame clones only, minus some. Of around 100,000 clones in the sample, 70% to 90% are singletons; the top ten hold around 6.9%. The sample comprised peripheral blood. These receptors all come from a woman in her sixties with acute or convalescent COVID-19.

The rearrangement uses TRBV15 and TRBJ1-5; D gene unclear. The CDR3 extends over 15 amino acids. The germline gives CDR1 LNHNV, CDR2 YYDKDF (reference sequence). Trimming took 0 bases from V and 5 from J, leaving 11 bases between them. Written as DNA, the CDR3 is TGTGCCACCAGCAGAGATCCGATATCGGATCAGCCCCAGCATTTT. Translated: CATSRDPISDQPQHF. Full variable domain (missing parts from reference TRBV15 and TRBJ1-5): DAMVIQNPRYQVTQFGKPVTLSCSQTLNHNVMYWYQQKSSQAPKLLFHYYDKDFNNEADTPDNFQSRRPNTSFCFLDIRSPGLGDTAMYLCATSRDPISDQPQHFGDGTRLSIL.

This clone was seen only once. The chain joins TRBV29-1 to TRBJ2-1; D may be TRBD2 (5 bases). Germline V gives CDR1 SQVTM, CDR2 ANQGSEA. This CDR3 has 12 amino acids. Deletions cut 4 bases from V and 7 bases from J, with 11 bases between. Here the CDR3 DNA reads TGCAGCGTTGGTACTAGGCGAAATGAGCAGTTCTTC. This codes for CSVGTRRNEQFF.

This clone was recorded once. The chain joins TRBV30 to TRBJ1-4, with D perhaps TRBD1 (6 bases). The length of the CDR3 is 15 residues. Per germline, CDR1 GTSNPN and CDR2 SVGIG (reference sequence). V lost 0 bases to trimming and J lost 4 bases, with 12 bases between them. CDR3 in DNA: TGTGCCTGGAGTGTAGGGGGACACCGTAATGAAAAACTGTTTTTT. It specifies CAWSVGGHRNEKLFF.

CDR3 sequence: CASMGTGYTEAFF. The DNA of the CDR3 is TGTGCCAGCATGGGTACGGGGTATACTGAAGCTTTCTTT. This chain joins TRBV2 and TRBJ1-1; D gene uncertain. Trimming removed 7 bases at V and 5 bases at J, with 14 bases between. The V gene's germline CDR1 is SNHLY and CDR2 FYNNEI. The CDR3 extends over 13 amino acids.

The chain carries TRBV28 and TRBJ1-1, with D hard to call. This CDR3 is 12 amino acids long. V lost 7 bases, J lost 5 bases, and 11 bases lay in between. The V gene's germline CDR1 is MDHEN and CDR2 SYDVKM. CDR3 loop: CASNQVWTEAFF. Here the CDR3 DNA reads TGTGCCAGCAATCAGGTCTGGACTGAAGCTTTCTTT.

The V and J genes are TRBV7-9 and TRBJ2-1; 7 bases are a match to TRBD2. The CDR3 consists of 16 residues. CDR1 and CDR2 from the germline V gene are SEHNR and FQNEAQ (reference sequence). The V gene end was trimmed by 7 bases and the J gene end by 4 bases; junction bases not matched to a gene: 13. CDR3 coding DNA: TGTGCCAGCACCACTCGCGGGAGTGGGCTTTACAATGAGCAGTTCTTC. This codes for CASTTRGSGLYNEQFF.

The CDR3 DNA follows: TGCGCCAGCAGGGAGGGGGCCAACACTGAAGCTTTCTTT. Its translation is CASREGANTEAFF. The chain uses TRBV5-1 and TRBJ1-1; the match to TRBD1 covers 7 bases. CDR3 size: 13 residues. CDR1 SGHRS and CDR2 YFSETQ come from the germline V gene. The V and J ends lost 5 bases and 2 bases, in that order; junction bases with no gene match: 3.

The V gene is TRBV6-1, the J gene TRBJ1-1, with D unresolved. Germline CDR1 reads MNHNS; CDR2 reads SASEGT. V gave up 10 bases and J gave up 0 bases, with 12 bases separating them. The CDR3 has 13 amino acids. The CDR3 region is CATCGRMNTEAFF. CDR3 nucleotide sequence: TGTGCCACCTGCGGGCGGATGAACACTGAAGCTTTCTTT.

The rearrangement links TRBV29-1 to TRBJ1-2; 12 nucleotides line up with TRBD1. J gave up 0 bases and V 7 bases, and 6 bases lay outside the gene matches. Germline V CDR1 and CDR2: SQVTM, ANQGSEA. This CDR3 has 15 amino acids. The CDR3 loop is CSGGTGGAPNYGYTF. DNA of the CDR3: TGCAGCGGTGGGACAGGGGGCGCCCCTAACTATGGCTACACCTTC.

This clone was counted a single time. The chain couples TRBV5-4 to TRBJ2-2, with D possibly matching TRBD2 (6 bases). CDR3 length: 16 residues. V lost 0 bases and J lost 4, with 13 bases in between. The germline V gene has CDR1 SGHNT and CDR2 YYREEE (reference sequence). This CDR3 reads CASSLGETRSTGELFF. Here the CDR3 DNA reads TGTGCCAGCAGCTTGGGAGAGACTAGAAGCACCGGGGAGCTGTTTTTT. The whole variable domain, filled in from reference TRBV5-4 and TRBJ2-2, reads ETGVTQSPTHLIKTRGQQVTLRCSSQSGHNTVSWYQQALGQGPQFIFQYYREEENGRGNFPPRFSGLQFPNYSSELNVNALELDDSALYLCASSLGETRSTGELFFGEGSRLTVL.

In its sample, this clone was seen once. The CDR3 loop reads CASSSGQGVQPQHF. In DNA form, the CDR3 reads TGTGCCAGCAGTTCGGGACAGGGGGTACAGCCCCAGCATTTT. The chain recombines TRBV2 with TRBJ1-5; 11 bases fit TRBD1. The ends lost 5 bases at V and 7 bases at J; junction bases unmatched: 4. This CDR3 is 14 amino acids long. Germline V lookup: CDR1 SNHLY, CDR2 FYNNEI.

The chain has TRBV30 and TRBJ2-1; a possible D gene is TRBD1 (5 bases). Germline-derived CDR1 and CDR2 are GTSNPN and SVGIG (reference sequence). This CDR3 is built from 13 residues. V lost 5 bases to trimming and J lost 0 bases, with 8 bases between them. CDR3 DNA sequence: TGTGCCTGGGAAGGGGACTCCTACAATGAGCAGTTCTTC. It translates to CAWEGDSYNEQFF.

The rearrangement uses TRBV7-6 and TRBJ1-2; D may be TRBD1 (6 bases). Between the trimmed V and J ends, which lost 1 base and 4 bases, there was a span of 13 bases. From germline, CDR1 is SGHVS and CDR2 FNYEAQ. The CDR3 consists of 15 residues. CDR3: CASSLGAAGVYGYTF. The CDR3 DNA sequence: TGTGCCAGCAGCTTAGGGGCTGCAGGGGTCTATGGCTACACCTTC.

V usage is TRBV24-1 and J usage is TRBJ2-3; TRBD2 aligns across 10 bases. Unmatched junction bases numbered 3, after V lost 5 bases and J lost 5 bases. Germline values: CDR1 KGHDR, CDR2 SFDVKD. The CDR3 has 14 amino acids. CDR3 coding DNA: TGTGCCACCAGTGTAAGCGGGGGGGGAGATACGCAGTATTTT. This sequence encodes CATSVSGGGDTQYF.

The rearrangement uses TRBV28 and TRBJ1-4; 9 nucleotides agree with TRBD1. The V gene end was trimmed by 6 bases and the J gene end by 0 bases; junction bases not matched to a gene: 8. The CDR3 runs to 17 residues. Germline CDR1 and CDR2: MDHEN and SYDVKM. The CDR3 DNA follows: TGTGCCAGCAGCTCCGGACAGGGGATTGCAACTAATGAAAAACTGTTTTTT. This encodes CASSSGQGIATNEKLFF.

The rearrangement uses TRBV5-6 and TRBJ2-1; 11 nucleotides align to TRBD2. Germline V gene lookup returns CDR1 SGHDT and CDR2 YYEEEE. The CDR3 loop spans 15 amino acids. With V trimmed by 3 bases and J by 6 bases, 5 bases remained unmatched. DNA of the CDR3: TGTGCCAGCAGCTCCCTAGCGGGAGGCGGCAATGAGCAGTTCTTC. Its protein product is CASSSLAGGGNEQFF.

This chain connects TRBV5-1 to TRBJ1-1; tentative D call: TRBD1 (5 bases). Trimming removed 3 bases from V and 2 bases from J, with 17 bases in between. The CDR3 runs 16 residues. Germline V lookup: CDR1 SGHRS, CDR2 YFSETQ. As DNA, the CDR3 is TGCGCCAGCAGCTCGGGGGGTAGCAGGGCTAACACTGAAGCTTTCTTT. Translating it yields CASSSGGSRANTEAFF.

The chain combines TRBV19 with TRBJ2-1; D gene ambiguous. The CDR3 length is 12 residues. Germline V gives CDR1 LNHDA, CDR2 SQIVND (reference sequence). Trimming cost V 3 bases and J 7 bases, with 7 bases left between them. The CDR3 sequence is CASSMKLNEQFF. CDR3 sequence (DNA): TGTGCCAGTAGTATGAAGCTAAATGAGCAGTTCTTC. The full variable domain, rest sourced from reference TRBV19 and TRBJ2-1, is DGGITQSPKYLFRKEGQNVTLSCEQNLNHDAMYWYRQDPGQGLRLIYYSQIVNDFQKGDIAEGYSVSREKKESFPLTVTSAQKNPTAFYLCASSMKLNEQFFGPGTRLTVL.

The gene calls are TRBV12-5 and TRBJ1-5, with no clear D. The CDR3 has 14 residues. Germline V gene sequence: CDR1 LGHNT, CDR2 FRNRAP. V was clipped by 3 bases and J by 0 bases, with 6 bases between them. This CDR3 is CASGLQTSNQPQHF. DNA for the CDR3: TGTGCTAGTGGTTTACAGACTAGCAATCAGCCCCAGCATTTT.

This clone has more than one count but fewer than ten. V is TRBV3-1 (or the pseudogene TRBV3-2) and J is TRBJ2-1, with D perhaps TRBD1 (6 bases). Trimming left V 4 bases short and J 10 bases short, with 17 bases between. The germline V gene encodes CDR1 LGHDT and CDR2 YNNKEL (reference sequence). The CDR3 has 14 residues. The CDR3 reads CASSLGATGWEQFF. CDR3 coding DNA: TGTGCCAGCAGCCTCGGGGCGACAGGCTGGGAGCAGTTCTTC.

The gene calls are TRBV11-2 and TRBJ1-1; 9 bases line up with TRBD1. The CDR3 covers 14 residues. V trimming: 2 bases; J trimming: 11 bases; junction bases outside the gene matches: 9. Germline V lookup: CDR1 SGHAT, CDR2 FQNNGV. Here the CDR3 reads CASSLQYGGTGAFF. CDR3 DNA sequence: TGTGCCAGCAGCTTACAATACGGGGGGACAGGGGCTTTCTTT.

This sequence joins TRBV10-3 and TRBJ2-5; 10 nucleotides line up with TRBD2. The junction had 2 bases not matched to a gene; V was cut back by 5 bases and J by 2 bases. The germline gives CDR1 ENHRY, CDR2 SYGVKD. CDR3 length: 14 residues. The CDR3 here is CAISILAGQETQYF. DNA for the CDR3: TGTGCCATCAGTATACTAGCGGGGCAAGAGACCCAGTACTTC.